This T cell receptor beta chain was found in a study of patients and donors after allogeneic stem cell transplantation. This clonotype occurred many times. TCRdb re-called the RT-PCR reads through MiXCR, storing one row per CDR3 protein. Of thousands of distinct CDR3 sequences listed, roughly 13% were seen once; the top ten hold about 53%. This receptor was taken from a human donor who was either an allogeneic HSCT recipient or a stem cell or donor lymphocyte infusion donor (not recorded which). It is not recorded whose cells these are; they may come from a transplant donor. The specimen was blood, either unsorted or a sorted T cell fraction (not recorded which).

CDR3 sequence: CASSLVGTGGNTEAFF. CDR3 DNA: TGTGCCAGCAGCTTGGTGGGGACAGGGGGAAACACTGAAGCTTTCTTT. The rearrangement uses TRBV12-3 or TRBV12-4 and TRBJ1-1; 11 bases match TRBD1. CDR3 length: 16 amino acids. The V and J ends lost 6 bases and 2 bases, in that order; junction bases with no gene match: 8.